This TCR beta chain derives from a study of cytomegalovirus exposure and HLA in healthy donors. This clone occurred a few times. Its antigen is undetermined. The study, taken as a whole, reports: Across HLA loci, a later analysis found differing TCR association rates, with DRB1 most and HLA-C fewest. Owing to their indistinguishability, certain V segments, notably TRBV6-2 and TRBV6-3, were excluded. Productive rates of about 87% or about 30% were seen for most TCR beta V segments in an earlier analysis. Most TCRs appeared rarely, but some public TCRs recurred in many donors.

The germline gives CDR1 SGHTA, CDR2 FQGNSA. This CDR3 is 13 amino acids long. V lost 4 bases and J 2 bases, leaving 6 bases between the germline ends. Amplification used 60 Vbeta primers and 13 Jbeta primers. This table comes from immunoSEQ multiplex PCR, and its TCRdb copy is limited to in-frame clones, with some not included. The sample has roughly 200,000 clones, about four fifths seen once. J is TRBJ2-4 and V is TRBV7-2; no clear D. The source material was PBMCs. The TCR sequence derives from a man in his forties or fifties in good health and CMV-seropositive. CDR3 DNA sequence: TGTGCCAGCAGCTCGGGTCCCAAAAACATTCAGTACTTC. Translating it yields CASSSGPKNIQYF.